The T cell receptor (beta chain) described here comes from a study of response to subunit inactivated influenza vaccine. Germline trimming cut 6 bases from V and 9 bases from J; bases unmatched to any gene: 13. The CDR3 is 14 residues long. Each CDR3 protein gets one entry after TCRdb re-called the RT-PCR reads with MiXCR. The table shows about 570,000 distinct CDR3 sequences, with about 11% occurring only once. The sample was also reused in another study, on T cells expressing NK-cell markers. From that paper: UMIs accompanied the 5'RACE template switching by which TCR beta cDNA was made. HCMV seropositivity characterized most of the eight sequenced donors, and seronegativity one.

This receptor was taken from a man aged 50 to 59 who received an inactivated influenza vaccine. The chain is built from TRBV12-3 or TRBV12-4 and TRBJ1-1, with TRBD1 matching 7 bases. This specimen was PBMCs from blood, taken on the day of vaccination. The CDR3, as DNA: TGTGCCAGCAGCCGTTCCCGGGACAGTGGGCAAGCTTTCTTT. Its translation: CASSRSRDSGQAFF.